What follows describes a single T cell receptor beta chain. Using immunoSEQ multiplex PCR, the repertoire was profiled, and TCRdb retains in-frame clones only, with some absent. The sample records approximately 170,000 clones, less than 90% being singletons. Recruitment covered 20 to 25 US areas and drew participants whose ages spanned about 18 to 90 years. Cohort 3 donors counted as recovered after two negative PCRs, clearance, or resolved symptoms. This sample stems from a study of blood T cell repertoires in COVID-19. Germline-derived CDR1 and CDR2 are SGHNT and YYREEE (reference sequence). This CDR3 comprises 14 residues. Deletions cut 2 bases from V and 8 bases from J, with 16 bases between.

The J gene is TRBJ1-1, the V gene TRBV5-4; a possible D gene is TRBD1 (6 bases). The sequencing sample was made of PBMCs or T cells enriched from blood (not recorded which). The sequence was obtained from a woman between 45 and 65 years old who had recovered from COVID-19. The CDR3 bases are TGTGCCAGCAGCTTAATCGATCCGGGGGGCGAAGCTTTCTTT. Amino acid sequence: CASSLIDPGGEAFF.